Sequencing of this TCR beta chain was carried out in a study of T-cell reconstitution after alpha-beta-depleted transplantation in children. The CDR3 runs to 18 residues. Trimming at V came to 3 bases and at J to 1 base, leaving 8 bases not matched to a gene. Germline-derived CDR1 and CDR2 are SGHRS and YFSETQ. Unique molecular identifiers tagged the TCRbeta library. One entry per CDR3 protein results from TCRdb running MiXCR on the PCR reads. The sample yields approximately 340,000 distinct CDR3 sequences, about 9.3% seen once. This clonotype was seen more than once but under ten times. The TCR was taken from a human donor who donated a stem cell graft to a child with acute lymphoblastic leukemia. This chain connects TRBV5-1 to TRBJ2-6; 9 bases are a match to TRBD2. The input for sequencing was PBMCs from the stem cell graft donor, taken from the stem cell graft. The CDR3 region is CASSSPGLARSGANVLTF. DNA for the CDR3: TGCGCCAGCAGCTCACCGGGACTAGCTCGGTCTGGGGCCAACGTCCTGACTTTC. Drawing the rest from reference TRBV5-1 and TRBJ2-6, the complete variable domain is KAGVTQTPRYLIKTRGQQVTLSCSPISGHRSVSWYQQTPGQGLQFLFEYFSETQRNKGNFPGRFSGRQFSNSRSEMNVSTLELGDSALYLCASSSPGLARSGANVLTFGAGSRLTVL.